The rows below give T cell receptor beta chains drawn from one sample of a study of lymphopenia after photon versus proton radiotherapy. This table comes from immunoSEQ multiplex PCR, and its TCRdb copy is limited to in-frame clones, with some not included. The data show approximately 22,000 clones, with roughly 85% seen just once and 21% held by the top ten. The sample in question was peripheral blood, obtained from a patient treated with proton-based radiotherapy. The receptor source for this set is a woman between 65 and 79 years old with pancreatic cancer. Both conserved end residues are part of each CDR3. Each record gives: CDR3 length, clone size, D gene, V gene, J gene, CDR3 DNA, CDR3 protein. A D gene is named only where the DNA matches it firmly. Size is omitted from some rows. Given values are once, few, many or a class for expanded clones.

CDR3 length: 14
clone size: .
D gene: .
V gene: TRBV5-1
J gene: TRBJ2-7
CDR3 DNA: TGCGCCAGCAGCTTGGCGGCGGCCTCCTACGAGCAGTACTTC
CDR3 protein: CASSLAAASYEQYF

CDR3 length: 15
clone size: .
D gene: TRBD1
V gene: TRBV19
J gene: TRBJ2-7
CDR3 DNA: TGTGCCAGTAGCACAGGGACAGGGAGCTCCTACGAGCAGTACTTC
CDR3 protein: CASSTGTGSSYEQYF

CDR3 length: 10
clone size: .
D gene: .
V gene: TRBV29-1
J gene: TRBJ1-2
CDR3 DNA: TGCAGCGTTGAAGGGAGTGGCTACACCTTC
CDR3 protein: CSVEGSGYTF

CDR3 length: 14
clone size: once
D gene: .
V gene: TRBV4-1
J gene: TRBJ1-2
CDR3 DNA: TGCGCCAGCAGCCAAGAGACGGGGGGCTATGGCTACACCTTC
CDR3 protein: CASSQETGGYGYTF

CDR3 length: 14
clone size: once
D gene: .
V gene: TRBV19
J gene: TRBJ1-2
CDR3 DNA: TGTGCCAGTAGTCGGGGGGAACGGTCGAATGGCTACACCTTC
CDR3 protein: CASSRGERSNGYTF

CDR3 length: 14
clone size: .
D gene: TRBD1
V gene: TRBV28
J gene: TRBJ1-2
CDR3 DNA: TGTGCCAGCAGTACTCAGGGACAGCTCCATGGCTACACCTTC
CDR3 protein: CASSTQGQLHGYTF

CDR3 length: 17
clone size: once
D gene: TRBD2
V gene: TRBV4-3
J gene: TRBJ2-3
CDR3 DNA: TGCGCCAGCAGCCAACCCGGACGCACTAGCGGCCCAGATACGCAGTATTTT
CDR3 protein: CASSQPGRTSGPDTQYF

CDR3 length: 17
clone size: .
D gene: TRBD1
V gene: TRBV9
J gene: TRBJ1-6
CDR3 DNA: TGTGCCAGCAGCTTAACGGACAGGGGATTAGGTAATTCACCCCTCCACTTT
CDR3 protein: CASSLTDRGLGNSPLHF

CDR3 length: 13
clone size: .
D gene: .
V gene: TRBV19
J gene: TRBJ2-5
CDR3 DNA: TGTGCCAGTAGTAGATCAGGGTTAGAGACCCAGTACTTC
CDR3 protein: CASSRSGLETQYF

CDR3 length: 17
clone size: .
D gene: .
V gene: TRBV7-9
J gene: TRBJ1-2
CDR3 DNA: TGTGCCAGCAGCTTACTTCGGGCAGACCGGGCCAACTATGGCTACACCTTC
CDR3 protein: CASSLLRADRANYGYTF

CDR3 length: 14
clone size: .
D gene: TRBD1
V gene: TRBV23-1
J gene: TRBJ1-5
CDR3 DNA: TGCGCCAGCAGCCGTAATCGGACAGGACAGCCCCAGCATTTT
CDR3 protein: CASSRNRTGQPQHF

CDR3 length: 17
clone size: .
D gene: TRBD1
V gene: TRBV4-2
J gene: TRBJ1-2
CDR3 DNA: TGTGCCAGCAGCCAAGTAAGCCCGGGGCAGGGACAGTATGGCTACACCTTC
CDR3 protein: CASSQVSPGQGQYGYTF

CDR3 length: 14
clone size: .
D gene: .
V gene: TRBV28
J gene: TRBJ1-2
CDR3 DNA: TGTGCCAGCAGTCCCCCGGGACGGACCTATGGCTACACCTTC
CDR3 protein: CASSPPGRTYGYTF

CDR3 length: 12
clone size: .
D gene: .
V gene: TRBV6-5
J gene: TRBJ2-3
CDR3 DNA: TGTGCCAGCACGGTTGGCACAGATACGCAGTATTTT
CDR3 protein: CASTVGTDTQYF

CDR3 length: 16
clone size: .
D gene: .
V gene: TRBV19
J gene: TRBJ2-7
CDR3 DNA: TGTGCCAGTAGTATAGATTACTGGACCCCTACCTACGAGCAGTACTTC
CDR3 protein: CASSIDYWTPTYEQYF

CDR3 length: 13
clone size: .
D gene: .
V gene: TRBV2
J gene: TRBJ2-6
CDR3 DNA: TGTGCCACCACAGGCTCTGGGGCCAACGTCCTGACTTTC
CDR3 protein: CATTGSGANVLTF

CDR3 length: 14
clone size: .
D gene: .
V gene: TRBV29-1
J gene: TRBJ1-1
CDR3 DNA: TGCAGCGTTGAAGATCAGGGAGTGAACACTGAAGCTTTCTTT
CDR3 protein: CSVEDQGVNTEAFF

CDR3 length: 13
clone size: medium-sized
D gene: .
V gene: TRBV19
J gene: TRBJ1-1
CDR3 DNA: TGTGCCAGTAGTCCTCACATCCGGACTGAAGCTTTCTTT
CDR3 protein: CASSPHIRTEAFF

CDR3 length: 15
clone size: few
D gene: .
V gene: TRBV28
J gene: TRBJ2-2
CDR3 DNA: TGTGCCAGCAGTTTAAGCGTTCGGGACACCGGGGAGCTGTTTTTT
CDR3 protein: CASSLSVRDTGELFF

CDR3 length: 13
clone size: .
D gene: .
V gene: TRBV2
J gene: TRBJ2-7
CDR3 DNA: TGTGCCAGCCGTCCAGGTTTCTCCTACGAGCAGTACTTC
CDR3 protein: CASRPGFSYEQYF

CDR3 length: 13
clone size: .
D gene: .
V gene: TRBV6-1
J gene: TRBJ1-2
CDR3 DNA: TGTGCCAGCAGTGGGCAGGGAAACTATGGCTACACCTTC
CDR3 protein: CASSGQGNYGYTF

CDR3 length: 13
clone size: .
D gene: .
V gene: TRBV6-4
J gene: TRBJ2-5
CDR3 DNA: TGTGCCAGCAGTGTGTCAGGGGGGCAGACCCAGTACTTC
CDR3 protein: CASSVSGGQTQYF

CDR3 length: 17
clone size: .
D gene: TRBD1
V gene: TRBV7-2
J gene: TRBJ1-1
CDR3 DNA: TGTGCCAGCAGCTTAGTTAGGGACAGGAGGGGGAACACTGAAGCTTTCTTT
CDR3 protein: CASSLVRDRRGNTEAFF

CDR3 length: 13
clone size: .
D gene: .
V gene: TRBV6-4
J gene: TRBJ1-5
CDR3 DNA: TGTGCCAGCAGTGAACAGGGAGGGCAGCCCCAGCATTTT
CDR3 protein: CASSEQGGQPQHF

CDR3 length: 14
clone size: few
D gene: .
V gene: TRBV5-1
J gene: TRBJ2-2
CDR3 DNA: TGCGCCAGCAGCTTTGGAACAGGGTCCGGGGAGCTGTTTTTT
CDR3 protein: CASSFGTGSGELFF

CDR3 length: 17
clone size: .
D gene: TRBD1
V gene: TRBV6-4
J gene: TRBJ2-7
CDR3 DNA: TGTGCCAGCAGGGGCCCGGGACAGGGAGAAAATATCTACGAGCAGTACTTC
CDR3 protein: CASRGPGQGENIYEQYF

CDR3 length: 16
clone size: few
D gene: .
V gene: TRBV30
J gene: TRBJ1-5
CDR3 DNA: TGTGCCTGGAGGCAGGGTCCCGGGAGGGACAATCAGCCCCAGCATTTT
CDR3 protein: CAWRQGPGRDNQPQHF

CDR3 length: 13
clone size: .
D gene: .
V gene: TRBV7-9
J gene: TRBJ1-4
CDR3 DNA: TGTGCCAGCAGCCGGCCTAATAATGAAAAACTGTTTTTT
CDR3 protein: CASSRPNNEKLFF

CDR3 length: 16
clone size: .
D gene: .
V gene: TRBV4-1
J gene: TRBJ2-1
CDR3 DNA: TGCGCCAGCAGCCAAGCAACGAGCGGATACTACAATGAGCAGTTCTTC
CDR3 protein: CASSQATSGYYNEQFF

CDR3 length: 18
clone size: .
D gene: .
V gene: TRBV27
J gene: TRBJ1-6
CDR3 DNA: TGTGCCAGCAGTTCCCCCGGGACGTCGGTCGGTACAAATTCACCCCTCCACTTT
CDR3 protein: CASSSPGTSVGTNSPLHF

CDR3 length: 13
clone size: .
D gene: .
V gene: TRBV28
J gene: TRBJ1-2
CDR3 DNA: TGTGCCACCCATAGGGCAGGGAGGTATGGCTACACCTTC
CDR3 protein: CATHRAGRYGYTF

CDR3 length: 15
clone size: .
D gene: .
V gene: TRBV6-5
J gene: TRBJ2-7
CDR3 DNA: TGTGCCAGCAGTTACTCGGGGCCGGGAAGTTACGAGCAGTACTTC
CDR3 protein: CASSYSGPGSYEQYF

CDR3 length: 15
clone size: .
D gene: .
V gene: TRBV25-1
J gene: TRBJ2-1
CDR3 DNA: TGTGCCAGCAATGCCTTTAGGGGGGGCTCCAATGAGCAGTTCTTC
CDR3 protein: CASNAFRGGSNEQFF

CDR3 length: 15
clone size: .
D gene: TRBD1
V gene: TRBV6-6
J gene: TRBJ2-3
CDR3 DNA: TGTGCCAGCAGTATTGGACAGGGGGTCACAGATACGCAGTATTTT
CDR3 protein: CASSIGQGVTDTQYF

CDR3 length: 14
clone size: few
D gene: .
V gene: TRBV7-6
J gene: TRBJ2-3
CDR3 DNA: TGTGCCAGCAGCTTAGACCCGGGCGCAGATACGCAGTATTTT
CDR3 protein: CASSLDPGADTQYF

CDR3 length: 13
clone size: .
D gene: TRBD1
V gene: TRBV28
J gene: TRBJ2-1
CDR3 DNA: TGTGCCAGCAGTTTAACAGGGGGCAATGAGCAGTTCTTC
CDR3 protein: CASSLTGGNEQFF

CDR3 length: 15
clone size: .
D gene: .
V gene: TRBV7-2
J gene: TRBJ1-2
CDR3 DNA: TGTGCCAGCAGCTTAGGGCCGGGGGACAACTATGGCTACACCTTC
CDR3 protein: CASSLGPGDNYGYTF

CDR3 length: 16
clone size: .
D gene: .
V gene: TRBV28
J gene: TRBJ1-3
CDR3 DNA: TGTGCCAGCAGTTTATTGGGCAGTTGGTCTGGAAACACCATATATTTT
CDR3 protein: CASSLLGSWSGNTIYF

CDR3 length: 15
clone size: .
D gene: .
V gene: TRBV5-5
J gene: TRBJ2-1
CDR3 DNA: TGTGCCAGCAGCTTGCGGATGGCCACCTACAATGAGCAGTTCTTC
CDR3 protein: CASSLRMATYNEQFF

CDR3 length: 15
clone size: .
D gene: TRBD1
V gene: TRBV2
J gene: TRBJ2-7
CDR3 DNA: TGTGCCAGCAGAGAGCCGGGACAGGGGACCTACGAGCAGTACTTC
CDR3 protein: CASREPGQGTYEQYF

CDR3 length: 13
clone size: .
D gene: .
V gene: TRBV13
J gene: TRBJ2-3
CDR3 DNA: TGTGCCAGCAGCCGAGGGGGGGCCCGCCCGCAGTATTTT
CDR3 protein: CASSRGGARPQYF